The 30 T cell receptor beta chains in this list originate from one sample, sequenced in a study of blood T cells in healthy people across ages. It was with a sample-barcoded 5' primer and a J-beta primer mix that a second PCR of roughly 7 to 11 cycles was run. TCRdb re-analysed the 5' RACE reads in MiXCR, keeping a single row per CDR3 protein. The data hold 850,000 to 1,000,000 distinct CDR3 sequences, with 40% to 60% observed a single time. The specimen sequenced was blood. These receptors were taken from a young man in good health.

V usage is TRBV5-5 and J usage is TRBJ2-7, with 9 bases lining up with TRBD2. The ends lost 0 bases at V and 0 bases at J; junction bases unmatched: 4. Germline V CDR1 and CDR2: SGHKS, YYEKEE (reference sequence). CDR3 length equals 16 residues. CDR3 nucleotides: TGTGCCAGCAGCTTGGCTAGCGGGGCGAACTCCTACGAGCAGTACTTC. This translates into CASSLASGANSYEQYF.

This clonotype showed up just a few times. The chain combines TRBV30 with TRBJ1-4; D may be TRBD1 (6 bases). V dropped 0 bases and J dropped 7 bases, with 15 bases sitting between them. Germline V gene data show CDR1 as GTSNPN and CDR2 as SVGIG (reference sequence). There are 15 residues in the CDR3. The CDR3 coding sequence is TGTGCCTGGAGTGTACCAGGGGTAATAGGTGAAAAACTGTTTTTT. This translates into CAWSVPGVIGEKLFF.

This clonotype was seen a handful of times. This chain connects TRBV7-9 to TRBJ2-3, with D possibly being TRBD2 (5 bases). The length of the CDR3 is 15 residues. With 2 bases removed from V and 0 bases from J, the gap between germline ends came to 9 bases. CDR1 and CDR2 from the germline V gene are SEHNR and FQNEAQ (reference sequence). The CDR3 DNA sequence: TGTGCCAGCAGCTTACAAGAGGGAAGCACAGATACGCAGTATTTT. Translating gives CASSLQEGSTDTQYF.

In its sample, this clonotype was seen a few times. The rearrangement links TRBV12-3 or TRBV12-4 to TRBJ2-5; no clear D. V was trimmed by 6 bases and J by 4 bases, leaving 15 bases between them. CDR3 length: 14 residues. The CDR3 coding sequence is TGTGCCAGCAGCCCTACCCAGACGGGAGAGACCCAGTACTTC. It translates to CASSPTQTGETQYF.

CDR3 in amino acids: CASSETGIYGYTF. The CDR3 DNA reads TGTGCCAGCAGTGAAACAGGGATCTATGGCTACACCTTC. The rearrangement joins TRBV6-1 to TRBJ1-2; maybe TRBD1 (6 bases). The V and J ends lost 2 bases and 4 bases respectively, with 8 bases between them. Germline V gives CDR1 MNHNS, CDR2 SASEGT. There are 13 residues in the CDR3.

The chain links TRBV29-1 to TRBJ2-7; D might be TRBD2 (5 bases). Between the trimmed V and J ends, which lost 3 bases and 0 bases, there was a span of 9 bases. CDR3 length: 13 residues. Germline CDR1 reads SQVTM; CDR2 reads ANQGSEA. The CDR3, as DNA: TGCAGCGTTGACTCTGGGAGCTCCTACGAGCAGTACTTC. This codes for CSVDSGSSYEQYF.

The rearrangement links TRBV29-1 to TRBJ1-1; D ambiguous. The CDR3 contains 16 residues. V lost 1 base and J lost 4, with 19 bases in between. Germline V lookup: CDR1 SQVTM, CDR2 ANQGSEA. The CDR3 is CSVEAGYGHLSTEAFF. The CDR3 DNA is TGCAGCGTTGAAGCTGGGTATGGCCATTTAAGCACTGAAGCTTTCTTT.

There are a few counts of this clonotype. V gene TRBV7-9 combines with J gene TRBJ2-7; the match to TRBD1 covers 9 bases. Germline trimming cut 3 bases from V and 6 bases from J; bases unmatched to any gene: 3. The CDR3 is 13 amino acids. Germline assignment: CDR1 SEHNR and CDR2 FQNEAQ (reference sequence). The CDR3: CASSFDRGSEQYF. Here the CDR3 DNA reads TGTGCCAGCAGCTTTGACAGGGGGTCCGAGCAGTACTTC.

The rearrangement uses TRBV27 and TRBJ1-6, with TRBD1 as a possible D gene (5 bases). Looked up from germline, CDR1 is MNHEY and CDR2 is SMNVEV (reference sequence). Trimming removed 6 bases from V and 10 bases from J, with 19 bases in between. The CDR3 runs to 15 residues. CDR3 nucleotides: TGTGCCAGCAGCTGGGCCACAGACCAGGGATCACCCCTCCACTTT. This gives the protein CASSWATDQGSPLHF.

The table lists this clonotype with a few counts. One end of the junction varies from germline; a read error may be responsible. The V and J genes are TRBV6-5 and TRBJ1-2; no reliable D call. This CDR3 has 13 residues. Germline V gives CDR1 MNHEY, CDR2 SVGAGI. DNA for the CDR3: TGTGCCAGCACCCCTCCGGGGTTCTATGGCCACACCTTC. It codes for CASTPPGFYGHTF.

As DNA, the CDR3 is TGTGCCAGCAGCTTAGGACTCGCCGATAATTCACCCCTCCACTTT. This codes for CASSLGLADNSPLHF. The gene calls are TRBV7-9 and TRBJ1-6; D is unresolved. The length of the CDR3 is 15 residues. Germline V gives CDR1 SEHNR, CDR2 FQNEAQ (reference sequence). The V gene lost 1 base and the J gene lost 5 bases, with 9 bases spanning the gap.

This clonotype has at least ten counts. This CDR3 reads CSARDLDRGFSYEQYF. The CDR3 DNA sequence: TGCAGTGCTAGAGATCTGGACAGGGGGTTCTCCTACGAGCAGTACTTC. The chain recombines TRBV20-1 with TRBJ2-7, with 10 bases lining up with TRBD1. The CDR3 consists of 16 residues. V was pared by 0 bases and J by 0 bases, with 5 bases of the junction left unmatched. In germline, CDR1 is DFQATT, CDR2 SNEGSKA (reference sequence).

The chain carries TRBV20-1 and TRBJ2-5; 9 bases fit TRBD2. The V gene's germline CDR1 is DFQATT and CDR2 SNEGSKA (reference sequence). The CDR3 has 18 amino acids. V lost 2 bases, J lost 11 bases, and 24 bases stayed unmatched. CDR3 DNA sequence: TGCAGTGCTAGAAGCTCCTCTCCTTCGCTTAGCGGGAGTTTAAAGCAGTACTTC. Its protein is CSARSSSPSLSGSLKQYF.

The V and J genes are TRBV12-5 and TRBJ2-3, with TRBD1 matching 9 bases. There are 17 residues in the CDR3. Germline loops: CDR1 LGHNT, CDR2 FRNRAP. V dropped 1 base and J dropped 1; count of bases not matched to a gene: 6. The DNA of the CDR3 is TGTGCTAGTGGTTTGGACCCCGGGACAGGGCGCACAGATACGCAGTATTTT. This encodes CASGLDPGTGRTDTQYF.

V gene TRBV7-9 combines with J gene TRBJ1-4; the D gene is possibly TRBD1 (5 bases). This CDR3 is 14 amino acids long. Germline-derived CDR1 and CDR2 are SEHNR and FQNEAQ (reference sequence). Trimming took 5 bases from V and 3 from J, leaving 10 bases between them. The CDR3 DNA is TGTGCCAGCAGCGGGGGACGGGCTAATGAAAAACTGTTTTTT. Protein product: CASSGGRANEKLFF. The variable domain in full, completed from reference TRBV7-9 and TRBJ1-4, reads DTGVSQNPRHKITKRGQNVTFRCDPISEHNRLYWYRQTLGQGPEFLTYFQNEAQLEKSRLLSDRFSAERPKGSFSTLEIQRTEQGDSAMYLCASSGGRANEKLFFGSGTQLSVL.

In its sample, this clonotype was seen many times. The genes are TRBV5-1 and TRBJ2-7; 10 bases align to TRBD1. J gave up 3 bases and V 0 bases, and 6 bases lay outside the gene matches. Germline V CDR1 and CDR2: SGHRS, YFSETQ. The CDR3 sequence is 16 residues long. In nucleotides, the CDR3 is TGCGCCAGCAGCTTGGGGCTTGGGACAGGGGTCTACGAGCAGTACTTC. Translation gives CASSLGLGTGVYEQYF.

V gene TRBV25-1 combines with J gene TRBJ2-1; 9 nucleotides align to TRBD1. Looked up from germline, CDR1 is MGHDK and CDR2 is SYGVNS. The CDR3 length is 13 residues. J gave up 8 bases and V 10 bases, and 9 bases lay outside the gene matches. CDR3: CAIRDREVDEQFF. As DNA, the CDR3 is TGTGCCATCCGGGACAGGGAGGTTGATGAGCAGTTCTTC.

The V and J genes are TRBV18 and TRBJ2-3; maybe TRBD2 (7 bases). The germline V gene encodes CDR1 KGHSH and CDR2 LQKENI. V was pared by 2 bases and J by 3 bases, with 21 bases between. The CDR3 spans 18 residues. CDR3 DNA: TGTGCCAGCTCACCATACCGGGGGGCCCAGGTTAGGACAGATACGCAGTATTTT. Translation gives CASSPYRGAQVRTDTQYF.

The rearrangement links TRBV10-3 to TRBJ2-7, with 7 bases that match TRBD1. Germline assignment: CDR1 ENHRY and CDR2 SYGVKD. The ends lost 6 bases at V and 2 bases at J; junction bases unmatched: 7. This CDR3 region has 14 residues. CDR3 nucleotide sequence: TGTGCCATCAGCCCCGGGACAGTGACCTACGAGCAGTACTTC. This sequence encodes CAISPGTVTYEQYF.

CDR3 loop: CSAQTSMRNGDEQYF. The CDR3 coding sequence is TGCAGTGCTCAGACTAGCATGCGGAACGGCGACGAGCAGTACTTC. V and J are TRBV20-1 and TRBJ2-7, with 7 bases lining up with TRBD2. The junction had 15 bases not matched to a gene; V was cut back by 5 bases and J by 5 bases. Germline V gene data show CDR1 as DFQATT and CDR2 as SNEGSKA (reference sequence). CDR3 size: 15 residues.

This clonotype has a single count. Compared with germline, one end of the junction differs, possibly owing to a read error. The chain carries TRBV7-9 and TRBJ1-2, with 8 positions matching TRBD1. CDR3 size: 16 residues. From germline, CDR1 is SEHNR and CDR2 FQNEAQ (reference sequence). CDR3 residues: CACSMSGQEINYGYTF. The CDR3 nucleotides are TGTGCCTGCAGCATGTCGGGACAGGAGATTAACTATGGCTACACCTTC. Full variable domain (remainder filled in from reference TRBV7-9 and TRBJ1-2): DTGVSQNPRHKITKRGQNVTFRCDPISEHNRLYWYRQTLGQGPEFLTYFQNEAQLEKSRLLSDRFSAERPKGSFSTLEIQRTEQGDSAMYLCACSMSGQEINYGYTFGSGTRLTVV.

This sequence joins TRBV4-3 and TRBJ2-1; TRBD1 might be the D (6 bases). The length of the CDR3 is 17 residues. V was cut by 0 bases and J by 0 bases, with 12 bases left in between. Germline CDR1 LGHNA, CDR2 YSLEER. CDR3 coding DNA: TGCGCCAGCAGCCAAGATCAGGGGTCCAGCTCCTACAATGAGCAGTTCTTC. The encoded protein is CASSQDQGSSSYNEQFF.

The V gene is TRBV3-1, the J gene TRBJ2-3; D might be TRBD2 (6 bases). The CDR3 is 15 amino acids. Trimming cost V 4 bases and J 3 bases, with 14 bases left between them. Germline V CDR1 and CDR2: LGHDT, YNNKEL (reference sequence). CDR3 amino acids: CASSLSGFWTDTQYF. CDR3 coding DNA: TGTGCCAGCAGCCTGAGCGGGTTTTGGACAGATACGCAGTATTTT.

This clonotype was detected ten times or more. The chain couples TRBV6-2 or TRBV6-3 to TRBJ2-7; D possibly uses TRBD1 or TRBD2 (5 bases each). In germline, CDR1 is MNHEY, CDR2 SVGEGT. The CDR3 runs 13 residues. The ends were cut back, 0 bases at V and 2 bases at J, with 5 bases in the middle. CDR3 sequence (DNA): TGTGCCAGCAGTTACTCGGGGGCCTACGAGCAGTACTTC. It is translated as CASSYSGAYEQYF.

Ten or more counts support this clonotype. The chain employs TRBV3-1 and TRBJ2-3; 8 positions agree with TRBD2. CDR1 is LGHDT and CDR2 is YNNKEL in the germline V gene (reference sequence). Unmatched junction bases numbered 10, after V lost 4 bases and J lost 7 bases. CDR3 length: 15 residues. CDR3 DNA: TGTGCCAGCAGCCCTCACGGGACTAGTGATCATACGCAGTATTTT. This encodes CASSPHGTSDHTQYF.

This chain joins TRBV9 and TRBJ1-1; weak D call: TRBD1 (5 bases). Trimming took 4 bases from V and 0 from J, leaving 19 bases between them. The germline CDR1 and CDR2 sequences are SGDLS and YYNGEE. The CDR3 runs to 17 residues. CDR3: CASSPGTSEDMNTEAFF. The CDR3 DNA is TGTGCCAGCAGCCCTGGGACTTCCGAGGATATGAACACTGAAGCTTTCTTT. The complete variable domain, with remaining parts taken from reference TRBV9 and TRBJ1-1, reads DSGVTQTPKHLITATGQRVTLRCSPRSGDLSVYWYQQSLDQGLQFLIQYYNGEERAKGNILERFSAQQFPDLHSELNLSSLELGDSALYFCASSPGTSEDMNTEAFFGQGTRLTVV.

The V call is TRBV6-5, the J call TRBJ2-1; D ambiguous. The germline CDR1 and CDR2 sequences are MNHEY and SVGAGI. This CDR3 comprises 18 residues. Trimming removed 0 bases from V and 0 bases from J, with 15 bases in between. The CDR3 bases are TGTGCCAGCAGTTACTCGCGGCCCCGCGACCTCTCCTACAATGAGCAGTTCTTC. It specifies CASSYSRPRDLSYNEQFF.

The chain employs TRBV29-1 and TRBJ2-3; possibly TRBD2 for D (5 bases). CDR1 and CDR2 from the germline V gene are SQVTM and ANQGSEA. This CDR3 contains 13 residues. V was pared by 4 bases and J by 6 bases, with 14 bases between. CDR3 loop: CSVGVRAQDTQYF. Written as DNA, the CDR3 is TGCAGCGTTGGGGTGAGGGCCCAGGATACGCAGTATTTT.

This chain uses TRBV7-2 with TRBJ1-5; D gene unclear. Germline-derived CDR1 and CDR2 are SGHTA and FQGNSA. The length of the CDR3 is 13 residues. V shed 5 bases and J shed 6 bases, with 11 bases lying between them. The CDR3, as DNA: TGTGCCAGCAGCGGCGACATGGTTCAGCCCCAGCATTTT. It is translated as CASSGDMVQPQHF. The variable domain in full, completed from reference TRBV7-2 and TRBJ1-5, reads GAGVSQSPSNKVTEKGKDVELRCDPISGHTALYWYRQSLGQGLEFLIYFQGNSAPDKSGLPSDRFSAERTGGSVSTLTIQRTQQEDSAVYLCASSGDMVQPQHFGDGTRLSIL.

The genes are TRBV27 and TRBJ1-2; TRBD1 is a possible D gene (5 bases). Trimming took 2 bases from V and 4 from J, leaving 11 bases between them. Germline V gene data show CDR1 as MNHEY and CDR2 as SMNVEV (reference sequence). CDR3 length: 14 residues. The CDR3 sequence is CASSLRREGYGYTF. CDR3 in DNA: TGTGCCAGCAGTTTACGCAGGGAGGGCTATGGCTACACCTTC.